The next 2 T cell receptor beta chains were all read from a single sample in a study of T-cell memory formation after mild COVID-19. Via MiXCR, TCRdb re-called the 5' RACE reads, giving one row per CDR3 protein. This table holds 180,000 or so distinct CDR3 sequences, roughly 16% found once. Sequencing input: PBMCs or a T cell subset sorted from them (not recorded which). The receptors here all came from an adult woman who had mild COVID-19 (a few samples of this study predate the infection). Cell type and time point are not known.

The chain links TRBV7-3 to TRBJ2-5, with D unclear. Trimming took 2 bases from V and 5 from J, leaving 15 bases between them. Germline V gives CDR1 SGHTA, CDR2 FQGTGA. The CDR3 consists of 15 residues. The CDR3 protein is CASSLLGYGAETQYF. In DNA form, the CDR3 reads TGTGCCAGCAGCTTATTGGGTTACGGCGCGGAGACCCAGTACTTC.

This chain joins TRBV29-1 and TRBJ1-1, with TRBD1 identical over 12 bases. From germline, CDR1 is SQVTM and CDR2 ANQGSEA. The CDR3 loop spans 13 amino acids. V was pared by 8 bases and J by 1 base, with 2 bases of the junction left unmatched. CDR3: CSLGQGANTEAFF. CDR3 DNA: TGCAGCCTGGGACAGGGGGCGAACACTGAAGCTTTCTTT.